These 22 T cell receptor beta chains were sequenced from one sample in a study of patients and donors after allogeneic stem cell transplantation. One entry per CDR3 protein, called by TCRdb with MiXCR from the RT-PCR reads. The sample includes hundreds of thousands of distinct CDR3 sequences, 35% to 45% seen only once; the top ten take roughly 12%. Sequencing input: blood, either unsorted or a sorted T cell fraction (not recorded which). The receptor source for this set is a human donor who was either an allogeneic HSCT recipient or a stem cell or donor lymphocyte infusion donor (not recorded which). It is not recorded whose cells these are; they may come from a transplant donor.

This clonotype was found a few times. V usage is TRBV7-7 and J usage is TRBJ2-5, with TRBD1 matching 7 bases. Germline trimming cut 3 bases from V and 5 bases from J; bases unmatched to any gene: 15. The CDR3 is 17 residues long. Germline CDR1 and CDR2: SSHAT and FNYEAQ (reference sequence). In nucleotides, the CDR3 is TGTGCCAGCAGCTTGGGTTACGGAAGGGACAGAGGGGAGACCCAGTACTTC. The encoded protein is CASSLGYGRDRGETQYF.

The genes are TRBV9 and TRBJ2-2, with D perhaps being TRBD1 or TRBD2 (6 bases each). The germline V gene encodes CDR1 SGDLS and CDR2 YYNGEE. Trimming cost V 2 bases and J 4 bases, with 12 bases left between them. This CDR3 region has 15 residues. The CDR3 DNA is TGTGCCAGCAGCGTCCGAGGGGGAGGCACCGGGGAGCTGTTTTTT. Its translation is CASSVRGGGTGELFF. Filled out from reference TRBV9 and TRBJ2-2, the complete variable domain reads DSGVTQTPKHLITATGQRVTLRCSPRSGDLSVYWYQQSLDQGLQFLIQYYNGEERAKGNILERFSAQQFPDLHSELNLSSLELGDSALYFCASSVRGGGTGELFFGEGSRLTVL.

This clonotype was recorded once. V gene TRBV12-3 or TRBV12-4 combines with J gene TRBJ2-5, with a possible D match to TRBD1 (6 bases). This CDR3 has 14 amino acids. Trimming removed 3 bases at V and 0 bases at J, with 8 bases between. CDR3 protein: CASSFHRDQETQYF. CDR3 DNA: TGTGCCAGCAGTTTTCACAGGGACCAAGAGACCCAGTACTTC.

This rearrangement joins TRBV4-3 to TRBJ1-2, with D possibly being TRBD1 (5 bases). The V and J ends lost 1 base and 4 bases respectively, with 7 bases between them. The CDR3 is made up of 13 amino acids. Germline loops: CDR1 LGHNA, CDR2 YSLEER. CDR3 loop: CASSQGGSYGYTF. The CDR3 DNA sequence: TGCGCCAGCAGCCAAGGGGGCAGCTATGGCTACACCTTC.

The sample holds a few counts of this clonotype. The chain uses TRBV3-1 and TRBJ2-7; D is perhaps TRBD1 (5 bases). This CDR3 spans 14 amino acids. The V gene lost 6 bases and the J gene lost 3 bases, with 15 bases spanning the gap. The germline V gene has CDR1 LGHDT and CDR2 YNNKEL (reference sequence). CDR3 nucleotides: TGTGCCAGCAGTTTTTGGCAGGGCGGCTACGAGCAGTACTTC. Its protein product is CASSFWQGGYEQYF.

This clonotype was counted a few times. The rearrangement joins TRBV12-3 or TRBV12-4 to TRBJ1-5, with a weak D call TRBD1 (5 bases). The CDR3 is 13 amino acids. V gave up 2 bases and J gave up 9 bases, with 11 bases separating them. This CDR3 is CASSLRGGGPQHF. The CDR3, as DNA: TGTGCCAGCAGTTTAAGGGGTGGAGGGCCCCAGCATTTT.

The J gene is TRBJ1-5, the V gene TRBV12-3 or TRBV12-4; the D gene is possibly TRBD1 (6 bases). The V and J ends lost 3 bases and 4 bases respectively, with 13 bases between them. This CDR3 has 15 amino acids. Written as DNA, the CDR3 is TGTGCCAGCAGTTTTCAGGGGAGTCGTAATCAGCCCCAGCATTTT. It encodes CASSFQGSRNQPQHF.

V gene TRBV10-3 combines with J gene TRBJ2-1, with 10 bases aligning to TRBD2. From germline, CDR1 is ENHRY and CDR2 SYGVKD. The CDR3 consists of 15 residues. V was clipped by 5 bases and J by 4 bases; unmatched bases: 5. CDR3 sequence (DNA): TGTGCCATCAGTACCCTAGCGGGGGTTTACAATGAGCAGTTCTTC. Amino acid sequence: CAISTLAGVYNEQFF.

This clonotype was observed a handful of times. The chain links TRBV4-1 to TRBJ1-1; D is possibly TRBD1 (6 bases). The CDR3 contains 13 residues. V lost 1 base, J lost 3 bases, and 6 bases lay in between. Looked up from germline, CDR1 is MGHRA and CDR2 is YSYEKL. This CDR3 is CASSQGTDTEAFF. CDR3 coding DNA: TGCGCCAGCAGCCAAGGGACAGACACTGAAGCTTTCTTT.

V and J are TRBV4-3 and TRBJ1-6; TRBD1 aligns across 7 bases. This CDR3 is 17 amino acids long. After removal of 0 bases from V and 7 bases from J, the junction contained 9 bases not matched to a gene. Germline V gene data show CDR1 as LGHNA and CDR2 as YSLEER. The CDR3 spells CASSQDSTGTVNSPLHF. In DNA form, the CDR3 reads TGCGCCAGCAGCCAAGACAGTACCGGGACAGTGAATTCACCCCTCCACTTT.

The chain recombines TRBV15 with TRBJ2-7; no clear D gene. The V end was cut by 5 bases, the J end by 2 bases, with 13 bases between. CDR3 length: 14 amino acids. Germline V lookup: CDR1 LNHNV, CDR2 YYDKDF (reference sequence). In DNA form, the CDR3 reads TGTGCCACCAGCTTCGAGCGTTTAGCCTACGAGCAGTACTTC. It encodes CATSFERLAYEQYF. Full variable domain (remainder filled in from reference TRBV15 and TRBJ2-7): DAMVIQNPRYQVTQFGKPVTLSCSQTLNHNVMYWYQQKSSQAPKLLFHYYDKDFNNEADTPDNFQSRRPNTSFCFLDIRSPGLGDTAMYLCATSFERLAYEQYFGPGTRLTVT.

The chain has TRBV15 and TRBJ1-6; D not resolved. Germline CDR1 is LNHNV and CDR2 is YYDKDF (reference sequence). This CDR3 has 15 amino acids. Between the trimmed V and J ends, which lost 0 bases and 5 bases, there was a span of 8 bases. This CDR3 is CATSRDPDNNSPLHF. The DNA for the CDR3 is TGTGCCACCAGCAGAGATCCCGACAATAATTCACCCCTCCACTTT.

This clonotype occurred a few times. This chain joins TRBV5-1 and TRBJ1-1, with D possibly being TRBD1 (5 bases). Deletions cut 1 base from V and 0 bases from J, with 10 bases between. This CDR3 contains 15 residues. CDR1 SGHRS and CDR2 YFSETQ come from the germline V gene. This CDR3 reads CASSLWTPMNTEAFF. CDR3 nucleotide sequence: TGCGCCAGCAGCTTGTGGACACCGATGAACACTGAAGCTTTCTTT.

The chain links TRBV5-1 to TRBJ2-7, with TRBD1 identical over 8 bases. V lost 2 bases and J lost 0; bases outside the gene matches: 22. There are 21 residues in the CDR3. The germline V gene has CDR1 SGHRS and CDR2 YFSETQ. CDR3 residues: CASSFHLADRGHSRSSYEQYF. The CDR3 region has the DNA TGCGCCAGCAGCTTTCATCTCGCCGACAGGGGCCATTCTAGGAGCTCCTACGAGCAGTACTTC.

This chain joins TRBV10-3 and TRBJ1-6; weak D call: TRBD1 (5 bases). The CDR3 spans 13 residues. The germline V gene has CDR1 ENHRY and CDR2 SYGVKD. V lost 3 bases to trimming and J lost 8 bases, with 8 bases between them. The CDR3 sequence: CAISEQVDSPLHF. The CDR3 coding sequence is TGTGCCATCAGTGAACAGGTTGATTCACCCCTCCACTTT.

This chain links TRBV29-1 with TRBJ1-2, with unresolved D. Germline assignment: CDR1 SQVTM and CDR2 ANQGSEA. This CDR3 region has 13 residues. Trimming left V 7 bases short and J 4 bases short, with 16 bases between. This CDR3 is CSDNRGNGYGYTF. CDR3 DNA sequence: TGCAGCGATAACCGGGGAAATGGCTATGGCTACACCTTC.

This clonotype showed up just a few times. This chain connects TRBV12-3 or TRBV12-4 to TRBJ2-2; D uncertain. The V end was cut by 8 bases, the J end by 1 base, with 11 bases between. CDR3 length: 14 residues. DNA of the CDR3: TGTGCCAGCTGCCTTATTGGGAACACCGGGGAGCTGTTTTTT. This gives the protein CASCLIGNTGELFF.

A single count supports this clonotype. This chain uses TRBV7-8 with TRBJ1-5; D is undetermined. CDR1 and CDR2 (germline): SGHVS, FQNEAQ. This CDR3 contains 12 residues. V lost 5 bases and J lost 4, with 6 bases in between. In DNA form, the CDR3 reads TGTGCCAGCAGCCCCATGAATCAGCCCCAGCATTTT. It translates to CASSPMNQPQHF. Full variable domain (rest looked up from reference TRBV7-8 and TRBJ1-5): GAGVSQSPRYKVAKRGQDVALRCDPISGHVSLFWYQQALGQGPEFLTYFQNEAQLDKSGLPSDRFFAERPEGSVSTLKIQRTQQEDSAVYLCASSPMNQPQHFGDGTRLSIL.

CDR3 coding DNA: TGCGCCAGCAAGAAGGGTGATGGGCCCTACGAGCAGTACTTC. This gives the protein CASKKGDGPYEQYF. The gene calls are TRBV5-1 and TRBJ2-7; D remains ambiguous. Trimming removed 6 bases at V and 2 bases at J, with 15 bases between. Germline V CDR1 and CDR2: SGHRS, YFSETQ. CDR3 length: 14 amino acids.

V gene TRBV18 combines with J gene TRBJ2-1, with 10 bases aligning to TRBD2. Trimming removed 5 bases from V and 8 bases from J; junction bases left unmatched: 15. Germline V gene data show CDR1 as KGHSH and CDR2 as LQKENI. The CDR3 extends over 17 amino acids. CDR3 amino acids: CASSTTQSGGASDEQFF. The DNA for the CDR3 is TGTGCCAGCTCAACCACCCAGAGCGGGGGGGCGTCTGATGAGCAGTTCTTC.

This clonotype was recorded a few times. The chain recombines TRBV6-2 or TRBV6-3 with TRBJ2-3; 8 bases agree with TRBD1. Trimming at V came to 2 bases and at J to 0 bases, leaving 7 bases not matched to a gene. The CDR3 is 17 amino acids. Germline CDR1 and CDR2: MNHEY and SVGEGT. The CDR3 DNA is TGTGCCAGCAGTTACCCCTTTGACAGGGGAAGCACAGATACGCAGTATTTT. Translating gives CASSYPFDRGSTDTQYF.

In its sample, this clonotype was seen a few times. This chain connects TRBV20-1 to TRBJ1-5, with TRBD1 matching 7 bases. Trimming at V came to 5 bases and at J to 1 base, leaving 2 bases not matched to a gene. The CDR3 loop spans 13 amino acids. The germline V gene has CDR1 DFQATT and CDR2 SNEGSKA (reference sequence). This CDR3 is CSALTGSNQPQHF. The CDR3 nucleotides are TGCAGTGCTCTGACAGGGAGCAATCAGCCCCAGCATTTT.